These T cell receptor beta chains were read from a single sample in a study of cytomegalovirus exposure and HLA in healthy donors. Profiled with immunoSEQ multiplex PCR; TCRdb holds only in-frame clones, not every one. Among over 100,000 clones listed, just under 70% were seen once. Sequenced input: PBMCs. Receptor source: a man aged 25 to 40 in good health and CMV-seropositive. CDR3s include the opening cysteine and the closing phenylalanine or tryptophan. Fields, in order: D gene, V gene, clone size, J gene, CDR3 DNA, CDR3 protein. D genes are given only for firm matches. A clone size is listed for some rows: how often the clone was seen (once, few, many), or a class if it is expanded.

d_gene: NA
v_gene: TRBV4-1
abundance: NA
j_gene: TRBJ1-2
CDR3nt: TGCGCCAGCAGCCAAGAGGGAGGAGGCTATGGCTACACCTTC
CDR3aa: CASSQEGGGYGYTF

d_gene: TRBD2
v_gene: TRBV10-3
abundance: few
j_gene: TRBJ2-1
CDR3nt: TGTGCCATCAGGATAGCGGGAGCCAACCCCCAGGAGCAGTTCTTC
CDR3aa: CAIRIAGANPQEQFF

d_gene: NA
v_gene: TRBV5-6
abundance: NA
j_gene: TRBJ1-6
CDR3nt: TGTGCCAGCAGCTCTCCGAGGGTAGGATCACCCCTCCACTTT
CDR3aa: CASSSPRVGSPLHF

d_gene: TRBD1
v_gene: TRBV5-1
abundance: once
j_gene: TRBJ1-2
CDR3nt: TGCGCCAGCAGGTGGGACAGAGGGGACTACACCTTC
CDR3aa: CASRWDRGDYTF

d_gene: NA
v_gene: TRBV7-9
abundance: NA
j_gene: TRBJ1-3
CDR3nt: TGTGCCAGCAGCCCAGCCGACCGGGGCTCTGGAAACACCATATATTTT
CDR3aa: CASSPADRGSGNTIYF

d_gene: TRBD2
v_gene: TRBV5-1
abundance: NA
j_gene: TRBJ2-1
CDR3nt: TGCGCCAGCAGCGCCCCCGGGACTAGCGGGAGAGATAATGAGCAGTTCTTC
CDR3aa: CASSAPGTSGRDNEQFF

d_gene: TRBD1
v_gene: TRBV7-9
abundance: NA
j_gene: TRBJ1-4
CDR3nt: TGTGCCAGCAGCTTGGTACCGGGACAGGGTAATGAAAAACTGTTTTTT
CDR3aa: CASSLVPGQGNEKLFF

d_gene: NA
v_gene: TRBV9
abundance: NA
j_gene: TRBJ1-4
CDR3nt: TGTGCCAGCAGCCCCACCTTAGGGGCTAATGAAAAACTGTTTTTT
CDR3aa: CASSPTLGANEKLFF

d_gene: NA
v_gene: TRBV10-3
abundance: NA
j_gene: TRBJ1-3
CDR3nt: TGTGCCACCGACCCAGGCTCTGGAAACACCATATATTTT
CDR3aa: CATDPGSGNTIYF

d_gene: TRBD2
v_gene: TRBV15
abundance: NA
j_gene: TRBJ2-7
CDR3nt: TGTGCCACCAGCAGTAGAGCCGGACTAGCGGGGGGCGGGCAGCAGTACTTC
CDR3aa: CATSSRAGLAGGGQQYF

d_gene: TRBD2
v_gene: TRBV29-1
abundance: NA
j_gene: TRBJ2-5
CDR3nt: TGCAGCGTCCACCTTAGCGGGAACCAAGAGACCCAGTACTTC
CDR3aa: CSVHLSGNQETQYF

d_gene: NA
v_gene: TRBV28
abundance: few
j_gene: TRBJ1-2
CDR3nt: TGTGCCAGCAGTTATAGGAGCGGGGGCTATGGCTACACCTTC
CDR3aa: CASSYRSGGYGYTF

d_gene: NA
v_gene: TRBV9
abundance: few
j_gene: TRBJ2-3
CDR3nt: TGTGCCAGCAGCGACGGGGGACGCACAGATACGCAGTATTTT
CDR3aa: CASSDGGRTDTQYF

d_gene: TRBD1
v_gene: TRBV5-6
abundance: NA
j_gene: TRBJ1-5
CDR3nt: TGTGCCAGCAGCTTGAGGGCAGGGGGCCATCAGCCCCAGCATTTT
CDR3aa: CASSLRAGGHQPQHF

d_gene: TRBD2
v_gene: TRBV11-2
abundance: NA
j_gene: TRBJ2-3
CDR3nt: TGTGCCAGCAGCCACCAACTAGCGTCTAGCACAGATACGCAGTATTTT
CDR3aa: CASSHQLASSTDTQYF

d_gene: NA
v_gene: TRBV2
abundance: NA
j_gene: TRBJ2-7
CDR3nt: TGCGCCAGCATAAGGTCGAGGGATACAACCTACGAGCAGTACTTC
CDR3aa: CASIRSRDTTYEQYF

d_gene: NA
v_gene: TRBV4-1
abundance: NA
j_gene: TRBJ1-2
CDR3nt: TGCGCCAGCAGCCAGGTATCCTATAACTATGGCTACACCTTC
CDR3aa: CASSQVSYNYGYTF

d_gene: NA
v_gene: TRBV18
abundance: NA
j_gene: TRBJ1-2
CDR3nt: TGTGCCAGCTCACCAGTCCAGGATCAGCATGGCTACACCTTC
CDR3aa: CASSPVQDQHGYTF

d_gene: NA
v_gene: TRBV5-1
abundance: NA
j_gene: TRBJ2-1
CDR3nt: TGCGCCAGCAGCTTGCAGCCGGACGGAGGGCAGTTCTTC
CDR3aa: CASSLQPDGGQFF

d_gene: NA
v_gene: TRBV5-5
abundance: NA
j_gene: TRBJ2-5
CDR3nt: TGTGCCAGCAGCTTGACCCTAGATGAGACCCAGTACTTC
CDR3aa: CASSLTLDETQYF

d_gene: NA
v_gene: TRBV11-3
abundance: NA
j_gene: TRBJ2-1
CDR3nt: TGTGCCAGCAGCTCCTCCTTAAGGGGTGAGCAGTTCTTC
CDR3aa: CASSSSLRGEQFF

d_gene: TRBD1
v_gene: TRBV5-5
abundance: NA
j_gene: TRBJ2-7
CDR3nt: TGTGCCAGCAGCAAACGGACAGGGCCGCCTCGCTCCTACGAGCAGTACTTC
CDR3aa: CASSKRTGPPRSYEQYF

d_gene: NA
v_gene: TRBV27
abundance: once
j_gene: TRBJ1-2
CDR3nt: TGTGCCAGCAGTTTGTACTCACTGGGGAGCTATGGCTACACCTTC
CDR3aa: CASSLYSLGSYGYTF

d_gene: NA
v_gene: TRBV5-6
abundance: NA
j_gene: TRBJ1-2
CDR3nt: TGTGCCAGCAGCTCAACAGGGATGGACTATGGCTACACCTTC
CDR3aa: CASSSTGMDYGYTF

d_gene: NA
v_gene: TRBV19
abundance: few
j_gene: TRBJ1-2
CDR3nt: TGTGCCAGTCTCACGGGGTCTCGAGCCACCTTC
CDR3aa: CASLTGSRATF

d_gene: NA
v_gene: TRBV6-5
abundance: NA
j_gene: TRBJ2-2
CDR3nt: TGTGCCAGCAGTTACTCCGGGACAAACACCGGGGAGCTGTTTTTT
CDR3aa: CASSYSGTNTGELFF

d_gene: TRBD1
v_gene: TRBV5-1
abundance: NA
j_gene: TRBJ2-3
CDR3nt: TGCGCCAGCAGCCTCGGGACAGGGGGAAACACAGATACGCAGTATTTT
CDR3aa: CASSLGTGGNTDTQYF

d_gene: NA
v_gene: TRBV19
abundance: NA
j_gene: TRBJ2-1
CDR3nt: TGTGCCAGTAGTAGTTCAGGGGAGGGGGATGAGCAGTTCTTC
CDR3aa: CASSSSGEGDEQFF

d_gene: TRBD2
v_gene: TRBV10-3
abundance: NA
j_gene: TRBJ2-3
CDR3nt: TGTGCCATCAGGACGGGGGGGCCGACAGATACGCAGTATTTT
CDR3aa: CAIRTGGPTDTQYF

d_gene: NA
v_gene: TRBV9
abundance: NA
j_gene: TRBJ2-5
CDR3nt: TGTGCCAGCAGCGCCGGGACACAAATGGCCCAGTACTTC
CDR3aa: CASSAGTQMAQYF

d_gene: NA
v_gene: TRBV7-8
abundance: NA
j_gene: TRBJ2-5
CDR3nt: TGTGCCAGCAGCTTGGGGGGTCAAGAGACCCAGTACTTC
CDR3aa: CASSLGGQETQYF

d_gene: NA
v_gene: TRBV28
abundance: NA
j_gene: TRBJ1-6
CDR3nt: TGTGCCAGCAGTTTAAACGGTCGCAATTCACCCCTCCACTTT
CDR3aa: CASSLNGRNSPLHF

d_gene: NA
v_gene: TRBV4-2
abundance: NA
j_gene: TRBJ1-3
CDR3nt: TGTGCCAGCAGCCAAGATTCCGGAGTTATTGGAAACACCATATATTTT
CDR3aa: CASSQDSGVIGNTIYF

d_gene: NA
v_gene: TRBV5-1
abundance: NA
j_gene: TRBJ1-2
CDR3nt: TGCGCCAGCAGCTTGGAGTTGGCTGACTATGGCTACACCTTC
CDR3aa: CASSLELADYGYTF

d_gene: TRBD2
v_gene: TRBV11-2
abundance: NA
j_gene: TRBJ2-5
CDR3nt: TGTGCCAGCAGCTCGTCCGGGGGGTGGTTAGAGACCCAGTACTTC
CDR3aa: CASSSSGGWLETQYF

d_gene: NA
v_gene: TRBV30
abundance: NA
j_gene: TRBJ1-2
CDR3nt: TGTGCCTGGAGTGATTCAGGAGGCTATGGCTACACCTTC
CDR3aa: CAWSDSGGYGYTF

d_gene: TRBD1
v_gene: TRBV10-3
abundance: few
j_gene: TRBJ1-1
CDR3nt: TGTGCCATCAGCTCCGGGACAGGGGAAACTGAAGCTTTCTTT
CDR3aa: CAISSGTGETEAFF

d_gene: NA
v_gene: TRBV5-1
abundance: few
j_gene: TRBJ2-2
CDR3nt: TGCGCCAGCAGCTTTGCCCCGGGATCTCCGAACACCGGGGAGCTGTTTTTT
CDR3aa: CASSFAPGSPNTGELFF